The clone carrying this TCR beta chain was counted many times. As yet, its antigen is unknown. The sample belongs to a study of T-cell reconstitution after alpha-beta-depleted transplantation in children. General study results and limits: Surviving recipient cells, namely T cells and thymic progenitors, were the source of high day-60 TCRbeta diversity in some patients. Alpha-beta T cells present about two months after transplant were reported to originate from several hundred expanded graft clones. The main origin of T-cell counts and diversity one year after transplant was newly produced T cells.

From germline, CDR1 is DFQATT and CDR2 SNEGSKA (reference sequence). The CDR3 has 13 amino acids. V gave up 0 bases and J gave up 3 bases, with 9 bases separating them. TCRbeta library construction was performed incorporating unique molecular identifiers. TCRdb ran MiXCR on the PCR reads and lists one entry per CDR3 protein. In the table there are 550,000 to 600,000 distinct CDR3 sequences, 20% to 25% of which are singletons. Specimen: PBMCs, mostly from graft donor cells, collected 360 days after TCRalphabeta/CD19-depleted stem cell transplant. This receptor was obtained from a boy under two years old who had a stem cell transplant for acute myeloid leukemia, so the T cells may come from the graft donor. The chain employs TRBV20-1 and TRBJ2-7; D unclear. CDR3 sequence reads: CSARDLAGYEQYF. The CDR3 nucleotides read TGCAGTGCTAGAGATCTGGCCGGCTACGAGCAGTACTTC.